This record looks at one TCR beta chain sequence and its context. Its antigen remains unidentified. The data belong to a study of T cell responses to AZD1222 COVID-19 vaccine. Across the whole study: Second-dose intervals of approximately 4 or approximately 12 weeks were pooled.

The protocol was immunoSEQ multiplex PCR, while the TCRdb copy is restricted to in-frame clones and leaves out a portion. This table holds about 170,000 clones, more than 85% found once. This CDR3 has 14 amino acids. Germline V gene data show CDR1 as MGHRA and CDR2 as YSYEKL. V shed 1 base and J 14 bases; nucleotides not matched to a gene: 4. Study conclusions and caveats: Spike-specific TCR breadth and depth grew following two AZD1222 doses. The donors showed a predominance of white British ancestry and of females, with possible underestimation of clonal diversity.

The chain carries TRBV4-1 and TRBJ2-3; 15 nucleotides line up with TRBD2. This clonotype originated in an adult in good health. The sequences come from peripheral blood, collected on day 0 of AZD1222 vaccination. This chain's CDR3 is CASSQGTSGGARYF. The CDR3 DNA is TGCGCCAGCAGCCAAGGGACTAGCGGGGGGGCCAGGTATTTT.